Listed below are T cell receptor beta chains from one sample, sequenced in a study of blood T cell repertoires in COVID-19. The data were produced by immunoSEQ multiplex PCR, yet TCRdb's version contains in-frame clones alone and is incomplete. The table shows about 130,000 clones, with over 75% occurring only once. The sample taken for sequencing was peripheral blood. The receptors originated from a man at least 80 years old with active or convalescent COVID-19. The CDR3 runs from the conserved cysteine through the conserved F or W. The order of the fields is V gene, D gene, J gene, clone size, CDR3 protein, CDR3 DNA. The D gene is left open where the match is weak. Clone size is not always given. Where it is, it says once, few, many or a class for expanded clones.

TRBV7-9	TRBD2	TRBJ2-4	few	CASSSFLQRGGNGKNIQYF	TGTGCCAGCAGCTCCTTCTTGCAGCGGGGCGGTAATGGCAAAAACATTCAGTACTTC
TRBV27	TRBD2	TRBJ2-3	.	CASSLYGTASGRARYTQYF	TGTGCCAGCAGTTTATACGGGACCGCTAGCGGGAGGGCCAGATATACGCAGTATTTT
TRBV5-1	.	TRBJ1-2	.	CASSFSTANYGYTF	TGCGCCAGCAGCTTCTCGACAGCGAACTATGGCTACACCTTC
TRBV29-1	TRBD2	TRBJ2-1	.	CSVGAGLAVNEQFF	TGCAGCGTTGGCGCAGGACTAGCGGTTAATGAGCAGTTCTTC
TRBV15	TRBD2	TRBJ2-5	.	CATSRGLAGGTKETQYF	TGTGCCACCAGCAGAGGGTTAGCGGGGGGAACTAAAGAGACCCAGTACTTC
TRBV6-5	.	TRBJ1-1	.	CASRLTVNTEAFF	TGTGCCAGCAGATTAACAGTGAACACTGAAGCTTTCTTT
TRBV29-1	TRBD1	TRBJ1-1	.	CSVEPYDRDKNTEAFF	TGCAGCGTTGAACCCTATGACAGGGATAAGAACACTGAAGCTTTCTTT
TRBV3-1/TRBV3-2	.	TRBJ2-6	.	CASSLASGANVLTF	TGTGCCAGCAGCCTAGCCTCTGGGGCCAACGTCCTGACTTTC
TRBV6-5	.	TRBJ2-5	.	CASSYGAGPAQETQYF	TGTGCCAGCAGTTACGGGGCAGGGCCGGCACAAGAGACCCAGTACTTC
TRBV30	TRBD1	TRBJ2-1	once	CACPRGLVKFF	TGTGCCTGTCCTAGGGGGCTAGTAAAGTTCTTC
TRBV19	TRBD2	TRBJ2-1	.	CASSIRLAGGPSYEQFF	TGTGCCAGTAGTATAAGACTAGCGGGGGGGCCGTCGTATGAGCAGTTCTTC
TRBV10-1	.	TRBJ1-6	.	CASSESWRYNSPLHF	TGCGCCAGCAGTGAGTCTTGGCGGTATAATTCACCCCTCCACTTT
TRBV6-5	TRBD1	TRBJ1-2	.	CAADRGSGYGYTF	TGTGCCGCGGACAGGGGGTCGGGCTATGGCTACACCTTC
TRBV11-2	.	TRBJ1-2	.	CASSLERYGYTF	TGTGCCAGCAGCTTAGAGCGCTATGGCTACACCTTC
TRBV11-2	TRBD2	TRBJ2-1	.	CASSNGQTSRAYNEQFF	TGTGCCAGCAGCAACGGCCAGACTAGCAGGGCCTACAATGAGCAGTTCTTC
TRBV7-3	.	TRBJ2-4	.	CASSLTGSGIQYF	TGTGCCAGCAGCCTGACGGGGTCGGGGATTCAGTACTTC
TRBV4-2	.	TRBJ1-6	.	CASSPGQLYNSPLHF	TGTGCCAGCAGCCCCGGACAGTTATATAATTCACCCCTCCACTTT
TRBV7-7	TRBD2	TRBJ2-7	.	CASSLAREGGEQYF	TGTGCCAGCAGCTTAGCACGGGAGGGTGGCGAGCAGTACTTC
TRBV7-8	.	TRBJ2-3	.	CASSSGGDTQYF	TGTGCCAGCAGCTCTGGGGGGGATACGCAGTATTTT
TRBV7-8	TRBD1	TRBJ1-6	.	CASSPGGTGLSPLHF	TGTGCCAGCAGTCCCGGAGGGACAGGGTTGTCACCCCTCCACTTT
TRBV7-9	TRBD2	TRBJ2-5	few	CASSSSGTEETQYF	TGTGCCAGCAGCTCTAGCGGGACAGAAGAGACCCAGTACTTC
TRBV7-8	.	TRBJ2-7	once	CASSQQRAGSSYEQYF	TGTGCCAGCAGCCAACAACGGGCGGGAAGCTCCTACGAGCAGTACTTC
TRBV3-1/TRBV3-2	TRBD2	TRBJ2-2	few	CASSRLAGGGTGELFF	TGTGCCAGCAGCCGGTTAGCGGGAGGAGGTACCGGGGAGCTGTTTTTT
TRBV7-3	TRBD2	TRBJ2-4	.	CASSLAGGRNIQYF	TGTGCCAGCTCCCTCGCGGGGGGTCGTAACATTCAGTACTTC
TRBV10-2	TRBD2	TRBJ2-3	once	CASSESRLAGGTDTQYF	TGCGCCAGCAGTGAGTCCCGACTAGCGGGGGGCACAGATACGCAGTATTTT
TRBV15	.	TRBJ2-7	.	CATSRESKKGGYEQYF	TGTGCCACCAGCAGAGAGAGTAAGAAGGGGGGGTACGAGCAGTACTTC
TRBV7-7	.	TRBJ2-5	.	CASSLAGGDAETQYF	TGTGCCAGCAGCTTAGCGGGAGGCGATGCGGAGACCCAGTACTTC
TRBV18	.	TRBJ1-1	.	CASSTSGKGGATEAFF	TGTGCCAGCTCAACTTCAGGGAAAGGGGGGGCCACTGAAGCTTTCTTT
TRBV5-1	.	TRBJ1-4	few	CASSPGHANEKLFF	TGCGCCAGCAGCCCCGGACACGCTAATGAAAAACTGTTTTTT
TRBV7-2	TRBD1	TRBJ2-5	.	CASSSGPGGFETQYF	TGTGCCAGCAGCTCTGGTCCAGGGGGCTTTGAGACCCAGTACTTC
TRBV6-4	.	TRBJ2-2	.	CASSEDSHTGELFF	TGTGCCAGCAGTGAAGACAGCCACACCGGGGAGCTGTTTTTT
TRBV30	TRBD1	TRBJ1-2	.	CAWSRDRGRWGYTF	TGTGCCTGGAGTCGAGACAGGGGACGATGGGGCTACACCTTC
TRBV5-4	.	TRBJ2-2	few	CASSSGGSLRAGELFF	TGTGCCAGCAGTTCTGGGGGCAGCCTAAGGGCCGGGGAGCTGTTTTTT
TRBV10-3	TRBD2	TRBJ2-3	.	CAISEGTSGISTDTQYF	TGTGCCATCAGTGAGGGGACTAGCGGAATAAGCACAGATACGCAGTATTTT
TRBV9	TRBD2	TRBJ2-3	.	CASSVASGGLRTDTQYF	TGTGCCAGCAGCGTAGCTTCGGGGGGACTACGCACAGATACGCAGTATTTT
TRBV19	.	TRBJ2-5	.	CASSIGGVEETQYF	TGTGCCAGTAGTATAGGGGGGGTGGAAGAGACCCAGTACTTC
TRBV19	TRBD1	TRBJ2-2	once	CASSNQGALRTGELFF	TGTGCCAGTAGTAACCAGGGGGCGCTTAGGACCGGGGAGCTGTTTTTT
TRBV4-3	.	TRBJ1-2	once	CASSQDQGGRGYTF	TGCGCCAGCAGCCAAGATCAAGGGGGTCGTGGCTACACCTTC
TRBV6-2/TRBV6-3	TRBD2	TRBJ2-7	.	CASSYSPGLAGPMGYEQYF	TGTGCCAGCAGTTACTCCCCGGGACTAGCGGGACCTATGGGGTACGAGCAGTACTTC
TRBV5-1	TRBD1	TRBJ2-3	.	CASSLVGTDRGDTQYF	TGCGCCAGCAGCTTGGTTGGGACGGACAGGGGTGATACGCAGTATTTT
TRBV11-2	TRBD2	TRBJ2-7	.	CASSLGPSTSPYEQYF	TGTGCCAGCAGCTTAGGGCCATCGACTAGCCCCTACGAGCAGTACTTC
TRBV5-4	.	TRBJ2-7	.	CASSLLATRGGQQYF	TGTGCCAGCAGCTTGTTGGCTACCAGGGGCGGGCAGCAGTACTTC
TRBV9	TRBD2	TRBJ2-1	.	CASSVGSGGYNEQFF	TGTGCCAGCAGCGTAGGCAGCGGGGGGTACAATGAGCAGTTCTTC
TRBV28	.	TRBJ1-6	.	CASSPGQIHGRISPLHF	TGTGCCAGCAGCCCAGGCCAAATTCACGGTCGGATTTCACCCCTCCACTTT
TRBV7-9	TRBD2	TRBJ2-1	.	CASSLSRTSGYNEQFF	TGTGCCAGCAGCTTATCCCGGACTAGCGGGTACAATGAGCAGTTCTTC
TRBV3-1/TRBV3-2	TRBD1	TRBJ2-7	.	CASSPTGAHSYYEQYF	TGTGCCAGCAGCCCCACAGGGGCCCACTCTTACTACGAGCAGTACTTC
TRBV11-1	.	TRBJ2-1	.	CASSLTSPTAYNEQFF	TGTGCCAGCAGCTTAACTAGCCCCACAGCCTACAATGAGCAGTTCTTC
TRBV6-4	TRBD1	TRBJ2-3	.	CASSRGQGTDTQYF	TGTGCCAGCAGTCGGGGACAGGGTACAGATACGCAGTATTTT
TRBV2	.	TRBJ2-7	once	CASSSGTPKYEQYF	TGTGCCAGCAGTTCCGGGACACCAAAATACGAGCAGTACTTC
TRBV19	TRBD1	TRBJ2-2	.	CASRPDRGIGELFF	TGTGCCAGTAGGCCGGACAGGGGAATCGGGGAGCTGTTTTTT
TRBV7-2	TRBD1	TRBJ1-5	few	CASSLGGTESYSNQPQHF	TGTGCCAGCAGCCTTGGCGGGACAGAGTCCTATAGCAATCAGCCCCAGCATTTT
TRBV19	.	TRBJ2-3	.	CASSIRRRVSTADTQYF	TGTGCCAGTAGTATTAGGCGACGGGTAAGCACGGCAGATACGCAGTATTTT
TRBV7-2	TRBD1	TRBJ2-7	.	CASRRGQSSYEQYF	TGTGCCAGCAGACGGGGACAGAGCTCCTACGAGCAGTACTTC